The rows below give T cell receptor beta chains drawn from one sample of a study of blood T cell repertoires in COVID-19. Repertoires were generated with immunoSEQ multiplex PCR, while TCRdb's copy carries only in-frame clones and drops some. The table shows about 260,000 clones, with under 90% occurring only once. Specimen: peripheral blood. The receptors here all came from a man in his fifties or sixties with acute or convalescent COVID-19. Both conserved end residues are part of each CDR3. The D gene is left open where the match is weak. A row's size may be missing; if present it is once, few, many or a size class.

clone size: NA; V gene: TRBV7-2; J gene: TRBJ1-6; D gene: NA; CDR3 protein: CASSLDGARNSPLHF; CDR3 DNA: TGTGCCAGCAGCTTAGATGGGGCGCGAAATTCACCCCTCCACTTT
clone size: once; V gene: TRBV19; J gene: TRBJ2-7; D gene: TRBD1; CDR3 protein: CASSIRQGAKDEQYF; CDR3 DNA: TGTGCCAGTAGTATCAGGCAGGGGGCCAAGGACGAGCAGTACTTC
clone size: NA; V gene: TRBV10-3; J gene: TRBJ2-3; D gene: TRBD2; CDR3 protein: CAITQRETPTDTQYF; CDR3 DNA: TGTGCCATCACCCAGCGGGAAACGCCCACAGATACGCAGTATTTT
clone size: NA; V gene: TRBV29-1; J gene: TRBJ2-1; D gene: NA; CDR3 protein: CSVLNPLYNEQFF; CDR3 DNA: TGCAGCGTCTTGAACCCCCTATACAATGAGCAGTTCTTC
clone size: NA; V gene: TRBV7-2; J gene: TRBJ2-5; D gene: TRBD2; CDR3 protein: CASSLDSGLAAETQYF; CDR3 DNA: TGTGCCAGCAGCTTGGACTCGGGACTAGCAGCAGAGACCCAGTACTTC
clone size: NA; V gene: TRBV7-2; J gene: TRBJ2-3; D gene: NA; CDR3 protein: CASSLRLRSYTDTQYF; CDR3 DNA: TGTGCCAGCAGCTTGAGATTGCGGAGCTACACAGATACGCAGTATTTT
clone size: NA; V gene: TRBV19; J gene: TRBJ1-1; D gene: NA; CDR3 protein: CASSMGVRMNTEAFF; CDR3 DNA: TGTGCCAGTAGTATGGGAGTGAGGATGAACACTGAAGCTTTCTTT
clone size: once; V gene: TRBV6-4; J gene: TRBJ2-1; D gene: TRBD2; CDR3 protein: CASSDLGAGVNEQFF; CDR3 DNA: TGTGCCAGCAGTGACTTAGGAGCGGGGGTCAATGAGCAGTTCTTC
clone size: NA; V gene: TRBV7-2; J gene: TRBJ1-6; D gene: TRBD1; CDR3 protein: CASSLDRALHF; CDR3 DNA: TGTGCCAGCAGCTTGGACAGGGCCCTCCACTTT
clone size: NA; V gene: TRBV5-1; J gene: TRBJ2-5; D gene: NA; CDR3 protein: CASSLSGGASQTQYF; CDR3 DNA: TGCGCCAGCAGCTTATCAGGAGGCGCTTCTCAGACCCAGTACTTC
clone size: NA; V gene: TRBV12-5; J gene: TRBJ2-3; D gene: TRBD2; CDR3 protein: CASGPGTSALSTDTQYF; CDR3 DNA: TGTGCTAGTGGTCCCGGGACTAGCGCCCTTAGCACAGATACGCAGTATTTT
clone size: NA; V gene: TRBV4-3; J gene: TRBJ1-2; D gene: NA; CDR3 protein: CASSQDGGGTGGYGYTF; CDR3 DNA: TGCGCCAGCAGCCAAGATGGAGGAGGGACCGGGGGCTATGGCTACACCTTC
clone size: NA; V gene: TRBV21-1; J gene: TRBJ2-5; D gene: NA; CDR3 protein: CASTYQETQYF; CDR3 DNA: TGTGCCAGCACCTACCAAGAGACCCAGTACTTC
clone size: NA; V gene: TRBV7-8; J gene: TRBJ2-2; D gene: TRBD2; CDR3 protein: CASSPWTSGGPEYTGELFF; CDR3 DNA: TGTGCCAGCAGCCCCTGGACTAGCGGGGGACCGGAGTATACCGGGGAGCTGTTTTTT
clone size: NA; V gene: TRBV10-1; J gene: TRBJ2-7; D gene: TRBD1; CDR3 protein: CASSSPGQGVSSTGYF; CDR3 DNA: TGCGCCAGCTCCTCCCCGGGACAGGGGGTTTCATCCACTGGTTACTTC
clone size: few; V gene: TRBV2; J gene: TRBJ2-5; D gene: TRBD1; CDR3 protein: CASSSDRVRETQYF; CDR3 DNA: TGTGCCAGCAGTTCTGACAGGGTCAGAGAGACCCAGTACTTC
clone size: NA; V gene: TRBV2; J gene: TRBJ1-2; D gene: NA; CDR3 protein: CASRTGLGGYTF; CDR3 DNA: TGTGCCAGCAGGACCGGACTGGGTGGCTACACCTTC
clone size: once; V gene: TRBV2; J gene: TRBJ1-1; D gene: TRBD1; CDR3 protein: CASSPRTGGNTEAFF; CDR3 DNA: TGTGCCAGCAGTCCTCGGACAGGGGGGAACACTGAAGCTTTCTTT
clone size: NA; V gene: TRBV4-1; J gene: TRBJ2-7; D gene: TRBD1; CDR3 protein: CASSHRDRDYEQYF; CDR3 DNA: TGCGCCAGCAGCCACCGGGACAGGGATTACGAGCAGTACTTC
clone size: NA; V gene: TRBV5-6; J gene: TRBJ2-7; D gene: TRBD2; CDR3 protein: CASSRGGTSGIYEQYF; CDR3 DNA: TGTGCCAGCAGCCGTGGGGGGACTAGCGGGATATACGAGCAGTACTTC
clone size: NA; V gene: TRBV28; J gene: TRBJ2-3; D gene: TRBD2; CDR3 protein: CASSLFRAGGKTSTDTQYF; CDR3 DNA: TGTGCCAGCAGTTTATTCCGAGCGGGAGGGAAAACTAGCACAGATACGCAGTATTTT
clone size: NA; V gene: TRBV28; J gene: TRBJ2-6; D gene: NA; CDR3 protein: CASSLKGAGANVLTF; CDR3 DNA: TGTGCCAGCAGTTTAAAGGGGGCTGGGGCCAACGTCCTGACTTTC
clone size: NA; V gene: TRBV19; J gene: TRBJ2-7; D gene: TRBD1; CDR3 protein: CASSSLRGYEQYF; CDR3 DNA: TGTGCCAGTAGTTCACTCAGGGGGTACGAGCAGTACTTC
clone size: NA; V gene: TRBV7-9; J gene: TRBJ2-7; D gene: TRBD2; CDR3 protein: CASSLVYGGAHEQYF; CDR3 DNA: TGTGCCAGCAGCTTAGTTTACGGGGGGGCCCACGAGCAGTACTTC